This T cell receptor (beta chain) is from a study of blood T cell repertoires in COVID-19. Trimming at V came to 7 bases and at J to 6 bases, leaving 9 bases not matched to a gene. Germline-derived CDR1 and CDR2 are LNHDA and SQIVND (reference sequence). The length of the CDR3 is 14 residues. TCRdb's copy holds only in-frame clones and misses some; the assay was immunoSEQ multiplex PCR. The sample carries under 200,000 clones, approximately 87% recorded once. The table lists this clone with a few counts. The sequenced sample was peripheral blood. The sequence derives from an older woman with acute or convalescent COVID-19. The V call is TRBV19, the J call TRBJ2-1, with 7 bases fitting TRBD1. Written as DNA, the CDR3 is TGTGCCAGTAAAACTCCGGGGACAGTCAATGAGCAGTTCTTC. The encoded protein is CASKTPGTVNEQFF.